This TCR beta chain is drawn from a study of T cells in Graves' hyperthyroidism and ophthalmopathy. Whole-study results and caveats: Most thyroid clonotypes that were expanded above 0.001 also turned up in blood.

Germline assignment: CDR1 DFQATT and CDR2 SNEGSKA (reference sequence). V gave up 0 bases and J gave up 8 bases; unmatched junction bases: 8. There are 15 residues in the CDR3. With regard to this clonotype: Its antigen is not known.

The investigators amplified TCR beta CDR3 regions from RNA transcripts. During a first-round RT-PCR of the TCR CDR3, the HTBI primer set was used. TCRdb analysed the multiplex PCR reads with MiXCR anew, one entry per CDR3 protein. In the table there are 540,000 or so distinct CDR3 sequences, approximately 14% of which are singletons. Clinical symptoms, serum thyroxine and TRAb, thyroid ultrasound and orbital computed tomography were used for the diagnoses. This chain uses TRBV20-1 with TRBJ2-2; 8 bases align to TRBD2. Sequencing used blood. The source is a woman aged 25 to 39 with Graves' hyperthyroidism. CDR3: CSARDPIAGTGELFF. CDR3 sequence (DNA): TGCAGTGCTAGAGATCCGATAGCGGGAACTGGGGAGCTGTTTTTT.